This T cell receptor beta chain is drawn from a study of spatial heterogeneity in lung cancer. General study findings and limits: Compared with follow-up, resection was when ubiquitous expanded tumor TCRs appeared in blood more.

Time point meaning: sample taken at primary tumor resection. Sequencing of whole RNA from tumor, nontumor lung or frozen PBMC involved no sorting. This clonotype has at least ten counts. The antigen remains undetermined. One entry per CDR3 protein, called by TCRdb with MiXCR from the 5' RACE reads. The sample records tens of thousands of distinct CDR3 sequences, approximately 5.2% being singletons. V lost 0 bases to trimming and J lost 1 base, with 19 bases between them. Looked up from germline, CDR1 is SGHRS and CDR2 is YFSETQ. The CDR3 consists of 18 residues. The sequence derives from a female donor with early-stage non-small cell lung cancer. This chain links TRBV5-1 with TRBJ2-5; D is unclear. Material: PBMCs, obtained at surgery. CDR3 sequence reads: CASSLGMIFQTAQETQYF. In DNA form, the CDR3 reads TGCGCCAGCAGCTTGGGTATGATATTCCAGACCGCCCAAGAGACCCAGTACTTC.